This T cell receptor beta chain was profiled in a study of cytomegalovirus exposure and HLA in healthy donors. Study-level background: Unique TCRs from HLA-typed donors, roughly 89 million of them, were held in an early data release. Among the roughly 400 genotyped donors, less than 85% were placed in the Caucasian-associated ancestry cluster. Findings of the study overall: The Asian-associated ancestry cluster reportedly had fewer N-insertions than the approximately 690-donor mean in a later analysis.

The ends lost 3 bases at V and 6 bases at J; junction bases unmatched: 10. CDR3 length: 15 residues. CDR1 is KGHSH, CDR2 LQKENI, per germline. On this clone: The antigen is undetermined.

The PCR had 60 Vbeta and 13 Jbeta primers. Sequenced by immunoSEQ multiplex PCR; TCRdb stores in-frame clones only, minus some. The table has approximately 97,000 clones, approximately 82% seen once; the top ten hold just over 2.5%. Everyone who donated was a healthy bone marrow donor. The TCR originated in a man in his forties in good health and CMV-seronegative. The sample was PBMCs. The chain employs TRBV18 and TRBJ2-7; 8 positions agree with TRBD2. The CDR3 coding sequence is TGTGCCAGCTCACCCGGGGCAGGGGCGGGAGGCGAGCAGTACTTC. It translates to CASSPGAGAGGEQYF.